This entry is about one T cell receptor (beta chain). The record originates from a study of blood T cell repertoires in COVID-19. About the study: COVID-19 samples collected from the United States, Italy and Spain covered acute and convalescent phases.

The V and J ends lost 5 bases and 2 bases respectively, with 8 bases between them. Germline CDR1 and CDR2: SNHLY and FYNNEI. The CDR3 covers 13 residues. The table came from immunoSEQ multiplex PCR; TCRdb's copy has only in-frame clones and leaves some out. Of roughly 200,000 clones in the sample, roughly 86% were seen once. Sample: peripheral blood. This receptor was identified in a young man with active or convalescent COVID-19. The chain employs TRBV2 and TRBJ2-3; D is perhaps TRBD1 (6 bases). CDR3 sequence reads: CASSRTDTDTQYF. Written as DNA, the CDR3 is TGTGCCAGCAGTAGGACAGACACAGATACGCAGTATTTT.